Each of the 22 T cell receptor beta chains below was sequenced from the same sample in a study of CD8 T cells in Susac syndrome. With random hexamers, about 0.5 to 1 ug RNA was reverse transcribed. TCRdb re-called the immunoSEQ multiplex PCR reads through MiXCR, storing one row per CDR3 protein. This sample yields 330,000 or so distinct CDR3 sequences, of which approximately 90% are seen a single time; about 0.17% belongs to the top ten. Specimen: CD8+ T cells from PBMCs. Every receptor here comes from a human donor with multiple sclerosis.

In DNA, the CDR3 is TGTGCCAGTAGTCCCCGGTACACTGAAGCTTTCTTT. Translation: CASSPRYTEAFF. This rearrangement joins TRBV19 to TRBJ1-1; the D is unclear. Germline V gives CDR1 LNHDA, CDR2 SQIVND (reference sequence). The CDR3 length is 12 residues. V lost 5 bases and J lost 3, with 7 bases in between.

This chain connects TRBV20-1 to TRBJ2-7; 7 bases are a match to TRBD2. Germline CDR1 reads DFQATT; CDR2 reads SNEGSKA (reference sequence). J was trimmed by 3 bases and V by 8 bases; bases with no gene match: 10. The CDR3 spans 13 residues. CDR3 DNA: TGCAGTCAAAAGGTGGCGGGGGACTACGAGCAGTACTTC. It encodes CSQKVAGDYEQYF.

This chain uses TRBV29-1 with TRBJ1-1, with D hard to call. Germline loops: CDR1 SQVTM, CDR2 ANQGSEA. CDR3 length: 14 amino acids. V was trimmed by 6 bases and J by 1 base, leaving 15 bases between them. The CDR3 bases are TGCAGCGTAGAAACCCGCGGTTGGAACACTGAAGCTTTCTTT. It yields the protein CSVETRGWNTEAFF.

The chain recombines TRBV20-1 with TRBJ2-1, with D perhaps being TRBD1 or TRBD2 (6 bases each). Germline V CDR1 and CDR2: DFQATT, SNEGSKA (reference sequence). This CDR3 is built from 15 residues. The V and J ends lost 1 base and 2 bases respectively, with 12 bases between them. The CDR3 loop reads CSARGGAQAYNEQFF. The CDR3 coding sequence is TGCAGTGCTAGAGGGGGGGCGCAGGCCTACAATGAGCAGTTCTTC.

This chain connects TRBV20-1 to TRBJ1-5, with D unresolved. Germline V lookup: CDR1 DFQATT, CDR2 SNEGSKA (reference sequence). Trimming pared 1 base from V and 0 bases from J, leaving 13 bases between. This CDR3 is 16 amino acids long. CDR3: CSARGGRRHSNQPQHF. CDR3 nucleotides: TGCAGTGCTAGAGGGGGAAGGAGACATAGCAATCAGCCCCAGCATTTT.

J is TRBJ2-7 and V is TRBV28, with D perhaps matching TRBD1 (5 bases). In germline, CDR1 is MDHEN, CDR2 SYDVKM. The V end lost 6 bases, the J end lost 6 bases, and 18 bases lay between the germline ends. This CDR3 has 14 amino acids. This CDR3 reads CASRDSLGVPEQYF. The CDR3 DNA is TGTGCCAGCAGAGACAGCTTAGGGGTCCCCGAGCAGTACTTC.

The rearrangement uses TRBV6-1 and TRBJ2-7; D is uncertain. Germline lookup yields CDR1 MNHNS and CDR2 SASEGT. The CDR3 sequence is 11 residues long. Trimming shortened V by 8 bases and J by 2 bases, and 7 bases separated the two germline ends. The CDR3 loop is CASVEAYEQYF. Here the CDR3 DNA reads TGTGCCAGCGTGGAAGCCTACGAGCAGTACTTC.

CDR3 residues: CASSSRAVSNQPQHF. CDR3 nucleotide sequence: TGTGCCAGTAGTAGCCGGGCCGTTAGCAATCAGCCCCAGCATTTT. The rearrangement joins TRBV19 to TRBJ1-5; D not resolved. The germline V and J ends were trimmed by 4 bases and 0 bases, with 10 bases remaining between them. There are 15 residues in the CDR3. CDR1 and CDR2 (germline): LNHDA, SQIVND (reference sequence).

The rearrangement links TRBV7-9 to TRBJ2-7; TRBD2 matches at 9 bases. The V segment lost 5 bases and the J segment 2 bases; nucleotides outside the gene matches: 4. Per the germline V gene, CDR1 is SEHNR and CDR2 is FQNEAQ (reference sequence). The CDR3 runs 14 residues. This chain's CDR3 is CASSGEREAYEQYF. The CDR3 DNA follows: TGTGCCAGCAGCGGCGAGCGGGAGGCCTACGAGCAGTACTTC.

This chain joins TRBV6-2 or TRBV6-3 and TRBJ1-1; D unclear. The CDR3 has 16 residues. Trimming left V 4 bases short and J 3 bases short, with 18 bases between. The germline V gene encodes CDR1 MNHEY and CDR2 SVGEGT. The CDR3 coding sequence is TGTGCCAGCAGTTTCAACACGGAACTTTTGGACACTGAAGCTTTCTTT. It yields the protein CASSFNTELLDTEAFF.

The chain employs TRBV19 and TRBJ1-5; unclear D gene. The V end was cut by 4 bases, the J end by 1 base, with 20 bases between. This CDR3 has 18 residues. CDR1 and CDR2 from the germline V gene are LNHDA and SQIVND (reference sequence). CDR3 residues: CASSTGPEGRRSNQPQHF. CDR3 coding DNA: TGTGCCAGTAGTACCGGACCCGAAGGGCGACGGAGCAATCAGCCCCAGCATTTT. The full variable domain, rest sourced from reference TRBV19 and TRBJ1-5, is DGGITQSPKYLFRKEGQNVTLSCEQNLNHDAMYWYRQDPGQGLRLIYYSQIVNDFQKGDIAEGYSVSREKKESFPLTVTSAQKNPTAFYLCASSTGPEGRRSNQPQHFGDGTRLSIL.

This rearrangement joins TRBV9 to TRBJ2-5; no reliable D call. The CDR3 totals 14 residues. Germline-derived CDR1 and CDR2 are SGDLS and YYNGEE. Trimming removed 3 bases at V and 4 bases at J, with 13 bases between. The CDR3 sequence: CASSGAVGTETQYF. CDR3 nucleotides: TGTGCCAGCAGCGGGGCAGTCGGAACAGAGACCCAGTACTTC.

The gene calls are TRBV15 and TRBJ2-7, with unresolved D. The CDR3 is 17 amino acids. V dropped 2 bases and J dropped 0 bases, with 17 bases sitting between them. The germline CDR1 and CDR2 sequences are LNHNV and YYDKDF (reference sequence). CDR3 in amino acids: CATSRPPFRGVSYEQYF. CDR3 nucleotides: TGTGCCACCAGCAGACCCCCTTTTCGCGGTGTCTCCTACGAGCAGTACTTC.

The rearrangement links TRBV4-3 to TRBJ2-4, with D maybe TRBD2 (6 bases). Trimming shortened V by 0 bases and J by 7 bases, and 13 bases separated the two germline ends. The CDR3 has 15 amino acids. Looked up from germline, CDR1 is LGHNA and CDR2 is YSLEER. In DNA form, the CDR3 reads TGCGCCAGCAGCCAAGAGGAGGGTGGGGTGAACATTCAGTACTTC. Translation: CASSQEEGGVNIQYF.

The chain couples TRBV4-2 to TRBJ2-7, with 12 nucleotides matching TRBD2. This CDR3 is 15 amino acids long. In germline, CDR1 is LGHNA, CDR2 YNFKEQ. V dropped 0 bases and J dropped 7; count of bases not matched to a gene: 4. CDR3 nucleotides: TGTGCCAGCAGCCAAGAAGAGGGACTAGCGGGTGAGCAGTACTTC. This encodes CASSQEEGLAGEQYF.

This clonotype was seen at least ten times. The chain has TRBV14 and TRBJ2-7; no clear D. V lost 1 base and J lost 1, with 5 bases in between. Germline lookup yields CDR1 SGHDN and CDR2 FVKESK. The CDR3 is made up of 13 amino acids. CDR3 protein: CASSQGSSYEQYF. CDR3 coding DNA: TGTGCCAGCAGCCAAGGATCATCCTACGAGCAGTACTTC.

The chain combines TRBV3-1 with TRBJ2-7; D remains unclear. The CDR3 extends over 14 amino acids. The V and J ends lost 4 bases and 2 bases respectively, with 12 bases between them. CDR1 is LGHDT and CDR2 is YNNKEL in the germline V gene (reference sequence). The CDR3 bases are TGTGCCAGCAGCCCAGCTGGCACTACCTACGAGCAGTACTTC. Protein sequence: CASSPAGTTYEQYF.

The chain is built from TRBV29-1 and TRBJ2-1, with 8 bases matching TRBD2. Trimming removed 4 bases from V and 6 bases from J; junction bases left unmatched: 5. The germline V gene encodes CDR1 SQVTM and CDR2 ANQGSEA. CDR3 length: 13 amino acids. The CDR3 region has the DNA TGCAGCGTTGCGGCGGGGGGCCCCAATGAGCAGTTCTTC. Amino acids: CSVAAGGPNEQFF.

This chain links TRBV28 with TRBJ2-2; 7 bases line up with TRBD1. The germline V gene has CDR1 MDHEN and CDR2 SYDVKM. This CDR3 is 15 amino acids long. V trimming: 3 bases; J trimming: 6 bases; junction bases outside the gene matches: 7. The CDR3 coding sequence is TGTGCCAGCAGTTTTATCGCAGGGACAGCCGGGGAGCTGTTTTTT. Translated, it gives CASSFIAGTAGELFF.

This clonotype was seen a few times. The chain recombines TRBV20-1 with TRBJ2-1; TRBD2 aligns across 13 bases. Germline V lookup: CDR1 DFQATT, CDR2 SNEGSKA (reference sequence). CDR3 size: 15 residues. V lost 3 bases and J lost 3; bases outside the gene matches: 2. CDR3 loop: CSARGTSGDYNEQFF. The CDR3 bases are TGCAGTGCTAGGGGGACTAGCGGGGACTACAATGAGCAGTTCTTC.

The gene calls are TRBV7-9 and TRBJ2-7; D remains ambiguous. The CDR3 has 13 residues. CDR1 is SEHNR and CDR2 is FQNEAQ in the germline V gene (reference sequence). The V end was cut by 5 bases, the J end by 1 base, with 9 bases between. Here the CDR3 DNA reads TGTGCCAGCAGCCCGTCTGCGTCCTACGAGCAGTACTTC. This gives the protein CASSPSASYEQYF.

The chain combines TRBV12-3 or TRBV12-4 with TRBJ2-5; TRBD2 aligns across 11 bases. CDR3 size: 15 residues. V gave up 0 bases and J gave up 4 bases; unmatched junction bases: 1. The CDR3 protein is CASSLASGGGETQYF. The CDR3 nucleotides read TGTGCCAGCAGTTTAGCTAGCGGGGGGGGAGAGACCCAGTACTTC.